These T cell receptor beta chains were read from a single sample in a study of blood T cell repertoires in COVID-19. Clones were sequenced by immunoSEQ multiplex PCR, and TCRdb holds only the in-frame ones, with some missing. Altogether about 200,000 clones are present, around 83% being singletons, with the ten largest covering around 4.9%. The material sequenced was peripheral blood. These receptors were taken from a woman of 80 years or more with acute or convalescent COVID-19. CDR3s include the opening cysteine and the closing phenylalanine or tryptophan. The order of the fields is V gene, clone size, J gene, D gene, CDR3 protein, CDR3 DNA. A D gene is named only where the DNA matches it firmly. Rows give clone size only sometimes, using once, few, many, or a class for an expanded clone.

v_call: TRBV18; clone_size: -; j_call: TRBJ2-7; d_call: -; cdr3_aa: CASSPRGTYEQYF; cdr3_nt: TGTGCCAGCTCACCTAGGGGAACCTACGAGCAGTACTTC
v_call: TRBV4-1; clone_size: once; j_call: TRBJ1-2; d_call: -; cdr3_aa: CASSQPGNANGYTF; cdr3_nt: TGCGCCAGCAGCCAACCGGGGAATGCGAATGGCTACACCTTC
v_call: TRBV24-1; clone_size: -; j_call: TRBJ1-5; d_call: -; cdr3_aa: CATSDPGSGNNQPQHF; cdr3_nt: TGTGCCACCAGTGATCCCGGGAGCGGAAACAATCAGCCCCAGCATTTT
v_call: TRBV6-2/TRBV6-3; clone_size: -; j_call: TRBJ2-7; d_call: TRBD1; cdr3_aa: CASSYHDRVRLTYEQYF; cdr3_nt: TGTGCCAGCAGTTACCATGACAGGGTCAGGCTCACCTACGAGCAGTACTTC
v_call: TRBV24-1; clone_size: -; j_call: TRBJ2-3; d_call: TRBD2; cdr3_aa: CAIKAGGTVDTQYF; cdr3_nt: TGTGCCATAAAAGCGGGAGGGACCGTAGATACGCAGTATTTT
v_call: TRBV9; clone_size: -; j_call: TRBJ2-1; d_call: TRBD2; cdr3_aa: CASSQASGQRPNYNEQFF; cdr3_nt: TGTGCCAGCAGCCAAGCTAGCGGACAACGACCTAACTACAATGAGCAGTTCTTC
v_call: TRBV6-6; clone_size: -; j_call: TRBJ2-1; d_call: TRBD1; cdr3_aa: CASSYSGTGVNNEQFF; cdr3_nt: TGTGCCAGCAGTTATTCCGGGACAGGGGTTAACAATGAGCAGTTCTTC
v_call: TRBV3-1/TRBV3-2; clone_size: -; j_call: TRBJ1-4; d_call: -; cdr3_aa: CASSEEDRLNEKLFF; cdr3_nt: TGTGCCAGCAGCGAAGAAGACAGGCTTAATGAAAAACTGTTTTTT
v_call: TRBV28; clone_size: -; j_call: TRBJ1-1; d_call: TRBD1; cdr3_aa: CASSLFGTGNTEAFF; cdr3_nt: TGTGCCAGCAGTTTATTTGGGACAGGAAACACTGAAGCTTTCTTT
v_call: TRBV28; clone_size: -; j_call: TRBJ1-5; d_call: -; cdr3_aa: CASSLQGQPQHF; cdr3_nt: TGTGCCAGCAGTTTACAGGGTCAGCCCCAGCATTTT
v_call: TRBV7-9; clone_size: -; j_call: TRBJ1-3; d_call: TRBD1; cdr3_aa: CASSSDRGANTIYF; cdr3_nt: TGTGCCAGCAGTTCGGACAGGGGCGCAAACACCATATATTTT
v_call: TRBV7-3; clone_size: -; j_call: TRBJ2-1; d_call: TRBD1; cdr3_aa: CASSIQGFSYNEQFF; cdr3_nt: TGTGCCAGCAGCATACAGGGGTTCTCCTACAATGAGCAGTTCTTC
v_call: TRBV6-5; clone_size: -; j_call: TRBJ2-3; d_call: -; cdr3_aa: CASTETTDTQYF; cdr3_nt: TGTGCCAGCACGGAGACCACAGATACGCAGTATTTT
v_call: TRBV2; clone_size: -; j_call: TRBJ1-1; d_call: -; cdr3_aa: CASNKGARSNSEAFF; cdr3_nt: TGTGCCAGCAACAAAGGAGCCCGGAGCAACTCAGAAGCTTTCTTT
v_call: TRBV5-5; clone_size: once; j_call: TRBJ1-4; d_call: -; cdr3_aa: CASSLQAGKLFF; cdr3_nt: TGTGCCAGCAGCCTCCAGGCAGGAAAACTGTTTTTT
v_call: TRBV5-1; clone_size: -; j_call: TRBJ2-7; d_call: -; cdr3_aa: CASSLGGGDEQYF; cdr3_nt: TGCGCCAGCAGCTTGGGCGGGGGCGACGAGCAGTACTTC
v_call: TRBV28; clone_size: -; j_call: TRBJ2-3; d_call: -; cdr3_aa: CASTAPNADTQYF; cdr3_nt: TGTGCCAGCACCGCGCCAAACGCAGATACGCAGTATTTT
v_call: TRBV3-1/TRBV3-2; clone_size: -; j_call: TRBJ1-2; d_call: TRBD1; cdr3_aa: CASSPTPGGGYGYTF; cdr3_nt: TGTGCCAGCAGCCCAACACCAGGGGGCGGCTATGGCTACACCTTC
v_call: TRBV28; clone_size: -; j_call: TRBJ2-3; d_call: TRBD2; cdr3_aa: CASILAGVTDTQYF; cdr3_nt: TGTGCCAGCATCCTAGCGGGAGTGACAGATACGCAGTATTTT
v_call: TRBV6-6; clone_size: -; j_call: TRBJ1-2; d_call: TRBD1; cdr3_aa: CASSRSGQGYGYTF; cdr3_nt: TGTGCCAGCAGTCGATCGGGACAGGGGTATGGCTACACCTTC
v_call: TRBV5-1; clone_size: -; j_call: TRBJ2-7; d_call: TRBD2; cdr3_aa: CASSSGLALINEQYF; cdr3_nt: TGCGCCAGCAGCTCAGGACTAGCGCTGATCAACGAGCAGTACTTC
v_call: TRBV20-1; clone_size: -; j_call: TRBJ2-1; d_call: -; cdr3_aa: CSASRGSYNEQFF; cdr3_nt: TGCAGTGCTAGTAGGGGGTCCTACAATGAGCAGTTCTTC
v_call: TRBV12-5; clone_size: -; j_call: TRBJ1-3; d_call: -; cdr3_aa: CASGSGNPGNTIYF; cdr3_nt: TGTGCTAGTGGTTCGGGGAATCCTGGAAACACCATATATTTT
v_call: TRBV20-1; clone_size: -; j_call: TRBJ2-1; d_call: -; cdr3_aa: CSASPYHEQFF; cdr3_nt: TGCAGTGCTAGCCCCTATCATGAGCAGTTCTTC
v_call: TRBV2; clone_size: -; j_call: TRBJ2-1; d_call: -; cdr3_aa: CASISSFSYNEQFF; cdr3_nt: TGTGCCAGCATTTCTTCGTTCTCCTACAATGAGCAGTTCTTC
v_call: TRBV3-1/TRBV3-2; clone_size: -; j_call: TRBJ2-7; d_call: TRBD2; cdr3_aa: CASRPSGSSFYEQYF; cdr3_nt: TGTGCCAGCAGACCTAGCGGGAGTAGTTTCTACGAGCAGTACTTC
v_call: TRBV10-3; clone_size: -; j_call: TRBJ2-2; d_call: -; cdr3_aa: CAIRGGVTGELFF; cdr3_nt: TGTGCCATCAGAGGAGGGGTCACCGGGGAGCTGTTTTTT
v_call: TRBV5-4; clone_size: few; j_call: TRBJ2-2; d_call: TRBD2; cdr3_aa: CASSLSSGNTGELFF; cdr3_nt: TGTGCCAGCAGCTTGTCTAGCGGGAACACCGGGGAGCTGTTTTTT
v_call: TRBV11-3; clone_size: -; j_call: TRBJ2-7; d_call: -; cdr3_aa: CASSLDQSYEQYF; cdr3_nt: TGTGCCAGCAGCTTAGATCAGTCCTACGAGCAGTACTTC
v_call: TRBV6-5; clone_size: once; j_call: TRBJ1-2; d_call: -; cdr3_aa: CASRAGLGGYTF; cdr3_nt: TGTGCCAGCAGGGCAGGGCTGGGTGGCTACACCTTC
v_call: TRBV6-2/TRBV6-3; clone_size: few; j_call: TRBJ2-2; d_call: -; cdr3_aa: CASSYSASGPTGELFF; cdr3_nt: TGTGCCAGCAGTTACTCGGCGAGCGGGCCGACCGGGGAGCTGTTTTTT
v_call: TRBV5-1; clone_size: -; j_call: TRBJ1-6; d_call: -; cdr3_aa: CASSLDSETAFSPLHF; cdr3_nt: TGCGCCAGCAGCTTGGATTCGGAGACAGCCTTCTCACCCCTCCACTTT
v_call: TRBV24-1; clone_size: -; j_call: TRBJ1-2; d_call: -; cdr3_aa: CATSDPGTAIGYTF; cdr3_nt: TGTGCCACCAGTGATCCCGGGACTGCAATAGGCTACACCTTC
v_call: TRBV19; clone_size: -; j_call: TRBJ1-3; d_call: -; cdr3_aa: CASSPRDIRSGNTIYF; cdr3_nt: TGTGCCAGTAGTCCAAGGGACATTCGCTCTGGAAACACCATATATTTT
v_call: TRBV5-6; clone_size: -; j_call: TRBJ1-6; d_call: TRBD1; cdr3_aa: CASSLAGTAGVGVHF; cdr3_nt: TGTGCCAGCAGCTTGGCGGGGACAGCCGGAGTAGGGGTCCACTTT
v_call: TRBV18; clone_size: -; j_call: TRBJ1-2; d_call: -; cdr3_aa: CASSPRREDGYTF; cdr3_nt: TGTGCCAGCTCCCCACGACGGGAAGATGGCTACACCTTC
v_call: TRBV14; clone_size: -; j_call: TRBJ1-4; d_call: -; cdr3_aa: CASSLTGAGDEKLFF; cdr3_nt: TGTGCCAGCAGCCTCACCGGGGCAGGGGATGAAAAACTGTTTTTT
v_call: TRBV19; clone_size: -; j_call: TRBJ2-1; d_call: TRBD2; cdr3_aa: CASSQRREVYNEQFF; cdr3_nt: TGTGCCAGTAGTCAAAGGCGGGAGGTTTACAATGAGCAGTTCTTC
v_call: TRBV4-2; clone_size: once; j_call: TRBJ2-1; d_call: -; cdr3_aa: CASSQDTYNEQFF; cdr3_nt: TGTGCCAGCAGCCAAGATACCTACAATGAGCAGTTCTTC
v_call: TRBV7-9; clone_size: -; j_call: TRBJ2-2; d_call: TRBD2; cdr3_aa: CASSRGLAGTGELFF; cdr3_nt: TGTGCCAGCAGCCGAGGACTAGCGGGAACCGGGGAGCTGTTTTTT
v_call: TRBV5-5; clone_size: -; j_call: TRBJ2-1; d_call: -; cdr3_aa: CASSAKTGLSYNEQFF; cdr3_nt: TGTGCCAGCAGCGCAAAGACTGGCCTCTCCTACAATGAGCAGTTCTTC
v_call: TRBV7-3; clone_size: -; j_call: TRBJ2-1; d_call: -; cdr3_aa: CASSLGTLPHEQFF; cdr3_nt: TGTGCCAGCAGCCTCGGGACACTCCCACATGAGCAGTTCTTC
v_call: TRBV28; clone_size: -; j_call: TRBJ2-2; d_call: TRBD1; cdr3_aa: CASRGQGRAGELFF; cdr3_nt: TGTGCCAGCAGGGGACAGGGTCGGGCCGGGGAGCTGTTTTTT
v_call: TRBV29-1; clone_size: -; j_call: TRBJ2-5; d_call: TRBD1; cdr3_aa: CSVGQGQETQYF; cdr3_nt: TGCAGCGTCGGACAGGGCCAAGAGACCCAGTACTTC
v_call: TRBV19; clone_size: -; j_call: TRBJ2-5; d_call: TRBD2; cdr3_aa: CASSNTPGLLNF; cdr3_nt: TGTGCCAGTAGTAACACACCGGGACTATTGAACTTC
v_call: TRBV2; clone_size: -; j_call: TRBJ1-1; d_call: -; cdr3_aa: CASSDPGRQNTEAFF; cdr3_nt: TGTGCCAGCAGTGATCCCGGGAGGCAGAACACTGAAGCTTTCTTT